The T cell receptor (beta chain) described here comes from a study of blood T cell repertoires in COVID-19. Trimming removed 7 bases at V and 3 bases at J, with 13 bases between. Germline V lookup: CDR1 SGHRS, CDR2 YFSETQ. CDR3 size: 13 residues. Original analysis: Amplified reference gene primers provided the basis for estimating nucleated cell counts. Produced via immunoSEQ multiplex PCR; TCRdb's table is partial and in-frame only. Clone size and the V and J calls come from that table; the DNA yielded D and trimming. The sample lists roughly 120,000 clones; approximately 84% were seen once. This TCR came from a man between 70 and 80 years old with acute or convalescent COVID-19. The sequenced sample consisted of peripheral blood. This chain joins TRBV5-1 and TRBJ1-2; a weak D match, TRBD1 (5 bases). The CDR3 loop is CASGADSHYGYTF. CDR3 in DNA: TGCGCCAGCGGGGCTGACAGTCACTATGGCTACACCTTC.